Listed below are T cell receptor beta chains from one sample, sequenced in a study of cytomegalovirus exposure and HLA in healthy donors. Sequencing was performed with immunoSEQ multiplex PCR; in TCRdb, only in-frame clones are kept and a portion is missing. There are 100,000 to 150,000 clones in the sample; roughly 74% occur only once, and roughly 6% lies in the top ten. Source material: PBMCs. Every receptor here comes from a woman between 50 and 59 years old in good health and CMV-seropositive. Both conserved end residues are part of each CDR3. A D gene is named only where the DNA matches it firmly. A clone size is listed for some rows: how often the clone was seen (once, few, many), or a class if it is expanded.

V gene	clone size	J gene	D gene	CDR3 DNA	CDR3 protein
TRBV5-1	.	TRBJ2-7	.	TGCGCCAGCAGAGTTGGTGGGGGCAAGATCTACGAGCAGTACTTC	CASRVGGGKIYEQYF
TRBV5-8	.	TRBJ2-7	TRBD1	TGTGCCAGCCCAACCCGGGACAGGTTATCCTACGAGCAGTACTTC	CASPTRDRLSYEQYF
TRBV30	.	TRBJ1-2	.	TGTGCCGATGGAGGGAGCTATGGCTACACCTTC	CADGGSYGYTF
TRBV5-8	.	TRBJ1-5	.	TGTGCCAGCAGCTTCGGGATTTATAGCAATCAGCCCCAGCATTTT	CASSFGIYSNQPQHF
TRBV9	.	TRBJ1-1	.	TGTGCCAGCAGCGTCGGGGGGACCACTGAAGCTTTCTTT	CASSVGGTTEAFF
TRBV7-6	few	TRBJ2-7	TRBD1	TGTGCCAGCAGCTTAGAAGGGGGACAGGGGGCCTACGAGCAGTACTTC	CASSLEGGQGAYEQYF
TRBV11-3	once	TRBJ2-5	.	TGTGCCAGCAGCTTAGGCGGGCAAGTTCAAGAGACCCAGTACTTC	CASSLGGQVQETQYF
TRBV5-1	.	TRBJ1-1	.	TGCGCCCGCAGCTTGGTCCCCTATGCACAGGGAACTGAAGCTTTCTTT	CARSLVPYAQGTEAFF
TRBV7-8	once	TRBJ1-2	.	TGTGCCAGCAGCTCCGGGGGGCCGGCCTTCGCGGGCTACACCTTC	CASSSGGPAFAGYTF
TRBV6-5	.	TRBJ1-1	.	TGTGCCAGTCAGCGGTCGAACACTGAAGCTTTCTTT	CASQRSNTEAFF
TRBV10-1	.	TRBJ1-5	.	TGCGCCAGCACCTATGGGGGGGTATTGCCCGGCAATCAGCCCCAGCATTTT	CASTYGGVLPGNQPQHF
TRBV7-6	.	TRBJ2-7	.	TGTGCCAGCAGCTTCGGGGACTCCCAACTTTACGAGCAGTACTTC	CASSFGDSQLYEQYF
TRBV27	.	TRBJ2-7	TRBD2	TGTGCCAGCAGTTTATTGGCTAGCGGGGGCGAGCAGTACTTC	CASSLLASGGEQYF
TRBV5-1	.	TRBJ1-1	.	TGCGCCAGCAGCTCCCGGACGGGAGTCACTGAAGCTTTCTTT	CASSSRTGVTEAFF
TRBV5-6	.	TRBJ1-1	.	TGTGCCAGCAGCCCACGACAGAGCATGAACACTGAAGCTTTCTTT	CASSPRQSMNTEAFF
TRBV6-5	.	TRBJ1-1	.	TGTGCCAGCAGTTCAGGACACCTGAACACTGAAGCTTTCTTT	CASSSGHLNTEAFF